The 20 T cell receptor beta chains listed next were all sequenced from one sample in a study of long-term antiretroviral therapy in people with HIV. Version v3.0 of the immunoSEQ assay was performed at survey level. TCRdb's table, derived via immunoSEQ multiplex PCR, lists solely in-frame clones and lacks some. This sample has under 20,000 clones, with over 70% found just once. The sample was unsorted PBMCs, taken 1.5 years before starting antiretroviral therapy. These receptors all stem from a woman between 45 and 60 years old with HIV.

This rearrangement joins TRBV25-1 to TRBJ2-7, with D unresolved. The V end was cut by 4 bases, the J end by 6 bases, with 10 bases between. The CDR3 loop spans 12 amino acids. Germline-derived CDR1 and CDR2 are MGHDK and SYGVNS. The CDR3 loop is CASSVSWSEQYF. CDR3 sequence (DNA): TGTGCCAGCAGTGTGAGTTGGTCCGAGCAGTACTTC.

The genes are TRBV6-5 and TRBJ2-1; D could derive from TRBD1 or TRBD2 (5 bases each). The germline gives CDR1 MNHEY, CDR2 SVGAGI. Trimming removed 7 bases at V and 6 bases at J, with 19 bases between. CDR3 length equals 15 residues. The CDR3: CASNTARDPLNEQFF. In nucleotides, the CDR3 is TGTGCCAGCAACACCGCCCGGGACCCCCTCAATGAGCAGTTCTTC.

This clone appeared a single time. The V call is TRBV11-2, the J call TRBJ1-4; 8 bases agree with TRBD1. CDR3 length equals 15 residues. The germline V gene encodes CDR1 SGHAT and CDR2 FQNNGV. Losses at the gene ends were 1 base for V and 6 bases for J; bases not matched to a gene: 4. In DNA, the CDR3 is TGTGCCAGCAGCTTAGCGGCAGGGGGCCATGAAAAACTGTTTTTT. Its protein is CASSLAAGGHEKLFF.

The chain recombines TRBV9 with TRBJ1-6; D gene unclear. The CDR3 is made up of 14 amino acids. CDR1 and CDR2 from the germline V gene are SGDLS and YYNGEE. Trimming stripped 4 bases from V and 5 bases from J, with 10 bases between. CDR3 residues: CASSQLGNNSPLHF. CDR3 bases: TGTGCCAGCAGCCAGTTAGGGAATAATTCACCCCTCCACTTT.

The gene calls are TRBV6-4 and TRBJ2-3; tentative D call: TRBD2 (6 bases). Germline V gene data show CDR1 as MRHNA and CDR2 as SNTAGT. The CDR3 sequence is 15 residues long. Between the trimmed V and J ends, which lost 7 bases and 1 base, there was a span of 15 bases. DNA for the CDR3: TGTGCCAGCACCGGAATTGAGCGGGGCACAGATACGCAGTATTTT. This sequence encodes CASTGIERGTDTQYF.

This sequence joins TRBV5-5 and TRBJ1-2; D uncertain. The CDR3 is 14 residues long. The germline gives CDR1 SGHKS, CDR2 YYEKEE (reference sequence). V gave up 0 bases and J gave up 8 bases, with 14 bases separating them. The CDR3 nucleotides read TGTGCCAGCAGCTTGGGGCAGGCACCCCTAGGCTACACCTTC. It encodes CASSLGQAPLGYTF.

The chain carries TRBV11-2 and TRBJ1-3; a weak D match, TRBD1 (5 bases). CDR1 and CDR2 (germline): SGHAT, FQNNGV. CDR3 length equals 15 residues. V was shortened by 1 base and J by 4 bases, with 11 bases between the two germline ends. The CDR3 nucleotides are TGTGCCAGCAGCTTAGCGCAGGGAAGAGGAAACACCATATATTTT. This translates into CASSLAQGRGNTIYF.

The V gene is TRBV2, the J gene TRBJ2-3, with TRBD2 matching over 16 bases. This CDR3 is 17 amino acids long. Germline CDR1 is SNHLY and CDR2 is FYNNEI. The J segment lost 4 bases and the V segment lost 0 bases, leaving 1 base of the junction unmatched. The CDR3 here is CASSEAGLAGGADTQYF. The DNA of the CDR3 is TGTGCCAGCAGTGAAGCGGGACTAGCGGGAGGGGCAGATACGCAGTATTTT.

The chain uses TRBV7-9 and TRBJ2-3; 7 nucleotides line up with TRBD1. CDR1 and CDR2 (germline): SEHNR, FQNEAQ (reference sequence). This CDR3 region has 14 residues. Trimming cost V 2 bases and J 1 base; bases outside gene matches: 0. The CDR3 sequence is CASSLTGGTDTQYF. CDR3 DNA sequence: TGTGCCAGCAGCTTAACAGGGGGCACAGATACGCAGTATTTT.

CDR3 amino acids: CASSLEQGWNEQFF. CDR3 DNA: TGCGCCAGCAGCTTGGAGCAGGGGTGGAATGAGCAGTTCTTC. V usage is TRBV5-1 and J usage is TRBJ2-1, with a possible D match to TRBD1 (6 bases). CDR3 length equals 14 residues. Germline V gene lookup returns CDR1 SGHRS and CDR2 YFSETQ. The V end lost 0 bases, the J end lost 7 bases, and 11 bases lay between the germline ends.

DNA for the CDR3: TGTGCCTGGAGTGGGAGTGTATCGGGTGACGAGCAGTACTTC. This sequence encodes CAWSGSVSGDEQYF. The chain carries TRBV30 and TRBJ2-7, with D unresolved. Trimming pared 1 base from V and 5 bases from J, leaving 15 bases between. The CDR3 contains 14 residues. CDR1 is GTSNPN and CDR2 is SVGIG in the germline V gene (reference sequence). The whole variable domain, remainder taken from reference TRBV30 and TRBJ2-7, is SQTIHQWPATLVQPVGSPLSLECTVEGTSNPNLYWYRQAAGRGLQLLFYSVGIGQISSEVPQNLSASRPQDRQFILSSKKLLLSDSGFYLCAWSGSVSGDEQYFGPGTRLTVT.

This chain connects TRBV5-1 to TRBJ2-5; 8 bases line up with TRBD2. The germline gives CDR1 SGHRS, CDR2 YFSETQ. The CDR3 has 14 residues. V lost 0 bases to trimming and J lost 5 bases; unmatched junction nucleotides: 3. CDR3 region: CASSLGAGEETQYF. CDR3 sequence (DNA): TGCGCCAGCAGCTTGGGAGCGGGGGAGGAGACCCAGTACTTC.

Only a few counts were recorded for this clone. V usage is TRBV18 and J usage is TRBJ2-7; 9 positions match TRBD1. The germline CDR1 and CDR2 sequences are KGHSH and LQKENI. Trimming took 3 bases from V and 4 from J; bases not matched to a gene: 4. The CDR3 contains 14 residues. The CDR3 bases are TGTGCCAGCTCACCGGACAGGGGTAAATACGAGCAGTACTTC. Its protein product is CASSPDRGKYEQYF.

In its sample, this clone was seen a few times. The chain couples TRBV5-1 to TRBJ1-4; 7 nucleotides align to TRBD1. CDR3 length: 16 residues. The V segment lost 0 bases and the J segment 6 bases; nucleotides outside the gene matches: 8. Germline lookup yields CDR1 SGHRS and CDR2 YFSETQ. CDR3 DNA sequence: TGCGCCAGCAGCTTGGGACGACAGGGTTCGGATGAAAAACTGTTTTTT. Encoded protein: CASSLGRQGSDEKLFF.

The chain joins TRBV5-5 to TRBJ1-2; a weak D match, TRBD1 (5 bases). Germline V gene lookup returns CDR1 SGHKS and CDR2 YYEKEE (reference sequence). Trimming cost V 4 bases and J 4 bases, with 14 bases left between them. The CDR3 is 14 residues long. DNA of the CDR3: TGTGCCAGCAGCACCGGGACCGAAACCTATGGCTACACCTTC. Translation gives CASSTGTETYGYTF.

The chain combines TRBV14 with TRBJ2-7; D perhaps matches TRBD1 (6 bases). Germline CDR1 reads SGHDN; CDR2 reads FVKESK. V was trimmed by 4 bases and J by 3 bases, leaving 10 bases between them. This CDR3 is built from 13 residues. CDR3 DNA sequence: TGTGCCAGCAGCCGGGGGCTCCACTACGAGCAGTACTTC. Amino acids: CASSRGLHYEQYF.

J is TRBJ2-3 and V is TRBV2; TRBD2 matches 13 bases. The germline V gene encodes CDR1 SNHLY and CDR2 FYNNEI. The CDR3 consists of 16 residues. Germline trimming cut 6 bases from V and 3 bases from J; bases unmatched to any gene: 6. In nucleotides, the CDR3 is TGTGCCAGCAGCCCAGGGACTAGCGGGGAGACAGATACGCAGTATTTT. The encoded protein is CASSPGTSGETDTQYF.

The V call is TRBV7-9, the J call TRBJ2-3; D may be TRBD2 (6 bases). Trimming stripped 5 bases from V and 2 bases from J, with 11 bases between. Germline V gene sequence: CDR1 SEHNR, CDR2 FQNEAQ (reference sequence). The CDR3 is made up of 14 amino acids. Here the CDR3 DNA reads TGTGCCAGCAGCCGGGGGAGTTTCACAGATACGCAGTATTTT. Translated, it gives CASSRGSFTDTQYF.

CDR3 nucleotide sequence: TGTGCCAGCAGTGGTCCCATGCAGGGTCAGCCCCAGCATTTT. It codes for CASSGPMQGQPQHF. J is TRBJ1-5 and V is TRBV2, with D tentatively TRBD1 (5 bases). The CDR3 is 14 residues long. Germline-derived CDR1 and CDR2 are SNHLY and FYNNEI. The V and J ends lost 4 bases and 6 bases respectively, with 13 bases between them.

This rearrangement joins TRBV6-5 to TRBJ2-3, with D possibly matching TRBD1 (5 bases). Germline assignment: CDR1 MNHEY and CDR2 SVGAGI. V was shortened by 2 bases and J by 5 bases, with 14 bases between the two germline ends. The CDR3 spans 15 residues. The CDR3 DNA reads TGTGCCAGCAGTTACCAGGGCCAGGGAATAGATACGCAGTATTTT. Protein product: CASSYQGQGIDTQYF.